The 28 T cell receptor beta chains below were found in one sample sequenced in a study of blood T cell repertoires in COVID-19. The method was immunoSEQ multiplex PCR; TCRdb's version includes in-frame clones alone and lacks a portion of them. The sample has 35,000 to 50,000 clones, more than 70% seen once. The source material was peripheral blood. These receptors all come from an elderly woman with acute or convalescent COVID-19.

The chain combines TRBV6-1 with TRBJ2-7; 7 bases map to TRBD1. Germline values: CDR1 MNHNS, CDR2 SASEGT. Trimming cost V 6 bases and J 4 bases; bases outside gene matches: 3. The CDR3 is 12 amino acids. The DNA of the CDR3 is TGTGCCAGCAGCGGGACAGCTTACGAGCAGTACTTC. Translated: CASSGTAYEQYF.

This chain links TRBV12-3 or TRBV12-4 with TRBJ1-3; D unclear. CDR3 length: 11 residues. Trimming shortened V by 6 bases and J by 7 bases, and 7 bases separated the two germline ends. CDR3 DNA sequence: TGTGCCAGCAGCCTCCCGAACACCATATATTTT. Its translation: CASSLPNTIYF.

The chain joins TRBV5-1 to TRBJ2-7; 7 positions match TRBD2. This CDR3 has 15 residues. J was trimmed by 1 base and V by 0 bases; bases with no gene match: 4. CDR1 is SGHRS, CDR2 YFSETQ, per germline. The CDR3: CASSLVGGFSYEQYF. In DNA form, the CDR3 reads TGCGCCAGCAGCTTGGTGGGGGGGTTTTCCTACGAGCAGTACTTC.

Here the CDR3 reads CASGRHTLGYEQYF. CDR3 coding DNA: TGTGCTAGTGGGAGACATACCCTTGGGTACGAGCAGTACTTC. This rearrangement joins TRBV12-5 to TRBJ2-7; D is ambiguous. Trimming took 6 bases from V and 4 from J, leaving 16 bases between them. The CDR3 has 14 residues. Germline values: CDR1 LGHNT, CDR2 FRNRAP.

The chain recombines TRBV4-2 with TRBJ2-5, with 11 bases fitting TRBD1. From germline, CDR1 is LGHNA and CDR2 YNFKEQ. The CDR3 is 15 residues long. V was clipped by 1 base and J by 3 bases; unmatched bases: 1. The CDR3 region is CASSQVGQGEETQYF. The CDR3 DNA reads TGTGCCAGCAGCCAAGTGGGACAGGGGGAAGAGACCCAGTACTTC.

This chain links TRBV30 with TRBJ2-5, with D perhaps TRBD1 (5 bases). The V gene lost 4 bases and the J gene lost 1 base, with 13 bases spanning the gap. The CDR3 runs to 14 residues. Germline V gives CDR1 GTSNPN, CDR2 SVGIG (reference sequence). The CDR3 region has the DNA TGTGCCTGGAAAGGGGCAGCTATCCAAGAGACCCAGTACTTC. It translates to CAWKGAAIQETQYF.

The V gene is TRBV6-5, the J gene TRBJ2-7; no firm D call. The CDR3 runs 12 residues. Trimming cost V 6 bases and J 6 bases, with 12 bases left between them. Germline CDR1 reads MNHEY; CDR2 reads SVGAGI. CDR3 in amino acids: CASRNSQVEQYF. DNA for the CDR3: TGTGCCAGCAGGAATAGTCAGGTCGAGCAGTACTTC.

This clone was seen a single time. This chain connects TRBV5-1 to TRBJ2-7; D gene uncertain. With 0 bases removed from V and 5 bases from J, the gap between germline ends came to 6 bases. The germline V gene encodes CDR1 SGHRS and CDR2 YFSETQ. There are 12 residues in the CDR3. The CDR3 loop is CASSLASHEQYF. The CDR3 DNA reads TGCGCCAGCAGCTTGGCCTCTCACGAGCAGTACTTC.

The rearrangement uses TRBV14 and TRBJ1-6; possibly TRBD1 for D (6 bases). Germline CDR1 SGHDN, CDR2 FVKESK. The CDR3 contains 15 residues. The V end was cut by 2 bases, the J end by 7 bases, with 12 bases between. CDR3: CASSQRQGMNSPLHF. The DNA for the CDR3 is TGTGCCAGCAGCCAAAGGCAGGGGATGAATTCACCCCTCCACTTT.

The genes are TRBV6-6 and TRBJ2-2, with D hard to call. There are 12 residues in the CDR3. Germline V gene lookup returns CDR1 MNHNY and CDR2 SVGAGI (reference sequence). Trimming pared 6 bases from V and 2 bases from J, leaving 4 bases between. The CDR3 loop reads CASRRNTGELFF. CDR3 DNA sequence: TGTGCCAGCAGGAGAAACACCGGGGAGCTGTTTTTT.

With respect to this clone: Other DNA sequences in the sample encode the same CDR3. The chain recombines TRBV10-1 with TRBJ2-4; a weak D match, TRBD1 (5 bases). There are 15 residues in the CDR3. From germline, CDR1 is WNHNN and CDR2 SYGVQD (reference sequence). The V end was cut by 0 bases, the J end by 0 bases, with 6 bases between. The CDR3 loop reads CASSESGLAKNIQYF. The CDR3 DNA sequence: TGCGCCAGCAGTGAGTCGGGGCTAGCCAAAAACATTCAGTACTTC.

The gene calls are TRBV30 and TRBJ1-6, with a possible D match to TRBD1 (5 bases). The CDR3 consists of 15 residues. Germline V gene sequence: CDR1 GTSNPN, CDR2 SVGIG (reference sequence). V was pared by 7 bases and J by 6 bases, with 19 bases between. As DNA, the CDR3 is TGTGCCTCCCGGCAGGGTAGCGGTAGTAATTCACCCCTCCACTTT. Translated: CASRQGSGSNSPLHF.

The chain has TRBV11-2 and TRBJ1-2; D not certain. This CDR3 has 14 residues. Germline CDR1 and CDR2: SGHAT and FQNNGV. Trimming pared 4 bases from V and 8 bases from J, leaving 17 bases between. The CDR3 DNA sequence: TGTGCCAGCAGCTCAACTCAGACGTTCAGGGGCTACACCTTC. Amino acid sequence: CASSSTQTFRGYTF.

The J gene is TRBJ1-2, the V gene TRBV4-1, with 8 bases lining up with TRBD1. The length of the CDR3 is 15 residues. J lost 2 bases, V lost 1 base, and 3 bases had no gene match. From germline, CDR1 is MGHRA and CDR2 YSYEKL. This CDR3 reads CASSQAGQGNYGYTF. The CDR3 bases are TGCGCCAGCAGCCAAGCCGGACAGGGAAACTATGGCTACACCTTC.

The gene calls are TRBV19 and TRBJ2-6, with TRBD2 matching 7 bases. Germline CDR1 is LNHDA and CDR2 is SQIVND (reference sequence). V gave up 6 bases and J gave up 4 bases; unmatched junction bases: 3. The length of the CDR3 is 14 residues. The CDR3 DNA reads TGTGCCAGTAGCCGAGCGGGGGGGGCCAACGTCCTGACTTTC. This encodes CASSRAGGANVLTF.

The chain recombines TRBV19 with TRBJ1-5; 8 bases agree with TRBD1. This CDR3 region has 18 residues. With 0 bases clipped from V and 4 bases from J, the junction kept 11 bases outside the gene matches. Germline assignment: CDR1 LNHDA and CDR2 SQIVND (reference sequence). This CDR3 reads CASSIDHRQGTRNQPQHF. As DNA, the CDR3 is TGTGCCAGTAGTATAGACCACAGACAGGGGACTCGGAATCAGCCCCAGCATTTT.

The rearrangement joins TRBV29-1 to TRBJ2-7; 8 nucleotides agree with TRBD1. The CDR3 has 12 residues. CDR1 is SQVTM, CDR2 ANQGSEA, per germline. Losses at the gene ends were 0 bases for V and 5 bases for J; bases not matched to a gene: 0. The CDR3 region has the DNA TGCAGCGTTGAAGAGACAGGGGACGAGCAGTACTTC. Its translation: CSVEETGDEQYF.

V is TRBV5-4 and J is TRBJ2-5, with 8 bases lining up with TRBD2. The CDR3 spans 15 residues. The V gene end was trimmed by 5 bases and the J gene end by 14 bases; junction bases not matched to a gene: 20. CDR1 is SGHNT, CDR2 YYREEE, per germline (reference sequence). This chain's CDR3 is CASSAKGSGTPHYYF. CDR3 sequence (DNA): TGTGCCAGCAGTGCGAAGGGTAGCGGGACTCCCCACTATTACTTC.

The chain couples TRBV19 to TRBJ2-2, with TRBD1 identical over 9 bases. The CDR3 is 21 residues long. Trimming removed 6 bases from V and 5 bases from J; junction bases left unmatched: 25. Germline V gene data show CDR1 as LNHDA and CDR2 as SQIVND (reference sequence). The CDR3 here is CASRQGQSSYGQGRRTGELFF. CDR3 in DNA: TGTGCCAGTAGGCAGGGCCAAAGTAGTTACGGACAGGGGCGCAGGACCGGGGAGCTGTTTTTT.

The chain combines TRBV7-9 with TRBJ2-5; 11 bases align to TRBD2. V dropped 5 bases and J dropped 7; count of bases not matched to a gene: 18. CDR1 and CDR2 (germline): SEHNR, FQNEAQ (reference sequence). The CDR3 is 18 residues long. CDR3 sequence reads: CASSPGGPSGGTKRTQYF. DNA of the CDR3: TGTGCCAGCAGCCCAGGAGGTCCTAGCGGGGGGACTAAGAGGACCCAGTACTTC.

The chain combines TRBV2 with TRBJ1-1; a weak D match, TRBD1 (5 bases). Trimming shortened V by 3 bases and J by 1 base, and 9 bases separated the two germline ends. Per germline, CDR1 SNHLY and CDR2 FYNNEI. The CDR3 has 14 residues. This CDR3 is CASSEDIPNTEAFF. In DNA, the CDR3 is TGTGCCAGCAGTGAGGACATCCCGAACACTGAAGCTTTCTTT.

This sequence joins TRBV3-1 (or the pseudogene TRBV3-2) and TRBJ1-3; D is possibly TRBD1 (5 bases). CDR3 length: 15 amino acids. V was clipped by 3 bases and J by 1 base, with 10 bases between them. The germline CDR1 and CDR2 sequences are LGHDT and YNNKEL (reference sequence). The CDR3 loop reads CASSHPGGSGNTIYF. The DNA for the CDR3 is TGTGCCAGCAGCCACCCCGGGGGGTCTGGAAACACCATATATTTT.

This sequence joins TRBV4-2 and TRBJ2-3; D possibly corresponds to TRBD2 (6 bases). The V and J ends lost 0 bases and 4 bases respectively, with 11 bases between them. The CDR3 runs 15 residues. The germline V gene encodes CDR1 LGHNA and CDR2 YNFKEQ. CDR3 protein: CASSQDLVAADTQYF. The CDR3 DNA reads TGTGCCAGCAGCCAAGACTTGGTAGCGGCAGATACGCAGTATTTT.

This chain joins TRBV3-1 (or the pseudogene TRBV3-2) and TRBJ1-3; TRBD1 might be the D (6 bases). Germline CDR1 and CDR2: LGHDT and YNNKEL (reference sequence). Trimming pared 1 base from V and 0 bases from J, leaving 10 bases between. The CDR3 contains 16 residues. The chain's CDR3 is CASSQAYRASGNTIYF. The CDR3 DNA reads as TGTGCCAGCAGCCAAGCCTACAGGGCCTCTGGAAACACCATATATTTT.

The J gene is TRBJ1-1, the V gene TRBV6-5, with no clear D. CDR1 MNHEY and CDR2 SVGAGI come from the germline V gene. The CDR3 length is 16 residues. Trimming cost V 2 bases and J 0 bases, with 13 bases left between them. In DNA, the CDR3 is TGTGCCAGCAGTTACCCCCCCGGACTGATGAACACTGAAGCTTTCTTT. Translated, it gives CASSYPPGLMNTEAFF.

The chain couples TRBV7-6 to TRBJ1-2, with TRBD1 as a possible D gene (6 bases). CDR3 length: 15 amino acids. CDR1 is SGHVS, CDR2 FNYEAQ, per germline. V lost 5 bases, J lost 1 base, and 14 bases lay in between. The CDR3, as DNA: TGTGCCAGCAGCGCATTAACAGGGCTTAACTATGGCTACACCTTC. Its translation: CASSALTGLNYGYTF.

The chain recombines TRBV27 with TRBJ1-1, with D hard to call. CDR1 and CDR2 (germline): MNHEY, SMNVEV (reference sequence). Trimming removed 3 bases at V and 2 bases at J, with 7 bases between. The CDR3 totals 13 residues. The CDR3 region has the DNA TGTGCCAGCAGTTTCTCCAGAAACACTGAAGCTTTCTTT. Translation: CASSFSRNTEAFF.

The chain couples TRBV27 to TRBJ2-3; D call uncertain. This CDR3 has 12 residues. V dropped 2 bases and J dropped 5 bases, with 5 bases sitting between them. Germline CDR1 and CDR2: MNHEY and SMNVEV (reference sequence). The CDR3, as DNA: TGTGCCAGCAGTTTAGAGTTAGATACGCAGTATTTT. It encodes CASSLELDTQYF.